This T cell receptor beta chain comes out of a study of blood T cell repertoires in COVID-19. Overall study: Sample material is recorded as cDNA or gDNA derived from T cells, B-cell-depleted T cells, or PBMCs.

Authors' processing steps: Amplifying reference gene primers gave estimates of nucleated cell counts. The protocol was immunoSEQ multiplex PCR, while the TCRdb copy is restricted to in-frame clones and leaves out a portion. The V and J calls and clone size come from that table; D and trimming were worked out from the DNA. The sample consists of approximately 320,000 clones, roughly nine tenths of them appearing once. Sample: peripheral blood. The clonotype was recovered from a woman aged 25 to 39 with COVID-19, enrolled during active disease.

The CDR3 DNA reads TGTGCCAGCAGTTACGGGACAGGGAGTACCACTGAAGCTTTCTTT. This codes for CASSYGTGSTTEAFF. The J gene is TRBJ1-1, the V gene TRBV6-5; 9 bases are shared with TRBD1. Germline values: CDR1 MNHEY, CDR2 SVGAGI. V shed 2 bases and J 4 bases; nucleotides not matched to a gene: 5. The length of the CDR3 is 15 residues.